Listed below are T cell receptor beta chains from one sample, sequenced in a study of T-cell memory formation after mild COVID-19. TCRdb used MiXCR to reprocess the 5' RACE reads, holding one entry per CDR3 protein. The sample has around 390,000 distinct CDR3 sequences, around a sixth seen once. Sequencing was performed on PBMCs or a T cell subset sorted from them (not recorded which). Receptors originate from a man aged 18 to 35 who had mild COVID-19 (a few samples of this study predate the infection). Cell type and time point are not known. CDR3s leave out the opening cysteine and the closing phenylalanine or tryptophan. Clone sizes are given selectively: once, few, many, or a class where the clone is expanded.

TRBV20-1	TRBJ2-7	11	few	SASLRSSYEQY
TRBV12-3/TRBV12-4	TRBJ2-5	13	NA	ASSWGNRDRETQY
TRBV7-9	TRBJ2-1	12	NA	ASSPRTAYNEQF
TRBV7-2	TRBJ2-1	11	many	ASSLGPEGVQF
TRBV5-4	TRBJ1-2	12	NA	ASSGRTGGYGYT
TRBV6-5	TRBJ2-7	13	few	ASSYSGLAAYEQY
TRBV7-2	TRBJ2-1	14	NA	ASSSGTSGALGEQF
TRBV4-3	TRBJ2-6	15	NA	ASSQRMGESGANVLT
TRBV27	TRBJ1-1	11	NA	ASTRRQGTEAF
TRBV11-2	TRBJ1-1	11	NA	ASSIQGHREAF
TRBV9	TRBJ2-3	12	few	ASTLGGGADTQY
TRBV6-5	TRBJ1-5	13	few	ASSPQGSPHQPQH
TRBV7-9	TRBJ2-3	10	many	ASSPHTDTQY
TRBV7-7	TRBJ2-2	11	NA	ASSLSTSGEPF
TRBV12-5	TRBJ2-1	13	few	ASGLPSGAYNEQF
TRBV18	TRBJ2-3	15	few	ASSPPGPGQGRYTQY
TRBV20-1	TRBJ2-5	12	few	SARSWTGLETQY
TRBV6-5	TRBJ2-1	13	few	ASRGGLAANNEQF
TRBV10-3	TRBJ2-5	13	many	AISGADRGQETQY
TRBV3-1	TRBJ2-7	11	NA	ASSHKYPDEQY
TRBV6-5	TRBJ1-2	12	NA	ASSYERTSYGYT
TRBV12-3/TRBV12-4	TRBJ2-2	14	few	ASNERGAHLAGELF
TRBV7-9	TRBJ2-5	11	few	ASSFSALETQY
TRBV20-1	TRBJ2-1	12	few	SAPTSGGPREQF
TRBV7-2	TRBJ1-2	11	few	ASSRIPLYGYT
TRBV11-2	TRBJ1-1	11	NA	ASSLVAGDGAF
TRBV20-1	TRBJ2-4	10	NA	SAEGGENIQY
TRBV7-2	TRBJ1-5	11	NA	ASSSDRAQPQH
TRBV6-5	TRBJ2-7	12	few	ASSTNGQYYEQY
TRBV7-8	TRBJ1-1	14	NA	ASSSRREGARTEAF
TRBV27	TRBJ1-2	12	few	ASSLSWANYGYT
TRBV24-1	TRBJ2-3	15	many	ATSGPGLGAGTDTQY
TRBV11-3	TRBJ2-3	11	NA	ASRFQGSDTQY
TRBV9	TRBJ2-3	15	NA	ASSVGKLAGEGDTQY
TRBV7-2	TRBJ2-5	12	NA	ASSFWTGKETQY
TRBV5-1	TRBJ1-2	11	many	ASSFEVDYGYT
TRBV7-9	TRBJ2-5	15	NA	ASSQGTSGGTQETQY
TRBV19	TRBJ2-1	10	few	ASRIDGAEQF
TRBV12-3/TRBV12-4	TRBJ2-3	13	few	ASRINAGTGDTQY
TRBV6-6	TRBJ1-5	14	NA	ASSYSPFQGNQPQH
TRBV4-1	TRBJ2-7	12	NA	ASDSGTSINEQY
TRBV13	TRBJ2-4	14	NA	ASSLGPTSGGYIQY
TRBV12-3/TRBV12-4	TRBJ1-1	10	NA	ASRLLNTEAF
TRBV10-2	TRBJ1-2	11	NA	ASSEGLPYGYT
TRBV5-6	TRBJ2-3	12	NA	ASSLIPLLDTQY
TRBV27	TRBJ2-2	13	few	ASNLIGQGTGELF
TRBV3-1	TRBJ2-1	14	NA	ASSSGWGASYNEQF
TRBV12-3/TRBV12-4	TRBJ1-5	11	NA	ASGTRTNQPQH
TRBV11-2	TRBJ2-2	16	few	ASSLDPYLDPYTGELF
TRBV10-3	TRBJ1-4	12	few	AISPGISGLKLF
TRBV20-1	TRBJ2-1	11	NA	SAGVASYNEQF
TRBV29-1	TRBJ2-7	10	few	SVDQEGNEQY